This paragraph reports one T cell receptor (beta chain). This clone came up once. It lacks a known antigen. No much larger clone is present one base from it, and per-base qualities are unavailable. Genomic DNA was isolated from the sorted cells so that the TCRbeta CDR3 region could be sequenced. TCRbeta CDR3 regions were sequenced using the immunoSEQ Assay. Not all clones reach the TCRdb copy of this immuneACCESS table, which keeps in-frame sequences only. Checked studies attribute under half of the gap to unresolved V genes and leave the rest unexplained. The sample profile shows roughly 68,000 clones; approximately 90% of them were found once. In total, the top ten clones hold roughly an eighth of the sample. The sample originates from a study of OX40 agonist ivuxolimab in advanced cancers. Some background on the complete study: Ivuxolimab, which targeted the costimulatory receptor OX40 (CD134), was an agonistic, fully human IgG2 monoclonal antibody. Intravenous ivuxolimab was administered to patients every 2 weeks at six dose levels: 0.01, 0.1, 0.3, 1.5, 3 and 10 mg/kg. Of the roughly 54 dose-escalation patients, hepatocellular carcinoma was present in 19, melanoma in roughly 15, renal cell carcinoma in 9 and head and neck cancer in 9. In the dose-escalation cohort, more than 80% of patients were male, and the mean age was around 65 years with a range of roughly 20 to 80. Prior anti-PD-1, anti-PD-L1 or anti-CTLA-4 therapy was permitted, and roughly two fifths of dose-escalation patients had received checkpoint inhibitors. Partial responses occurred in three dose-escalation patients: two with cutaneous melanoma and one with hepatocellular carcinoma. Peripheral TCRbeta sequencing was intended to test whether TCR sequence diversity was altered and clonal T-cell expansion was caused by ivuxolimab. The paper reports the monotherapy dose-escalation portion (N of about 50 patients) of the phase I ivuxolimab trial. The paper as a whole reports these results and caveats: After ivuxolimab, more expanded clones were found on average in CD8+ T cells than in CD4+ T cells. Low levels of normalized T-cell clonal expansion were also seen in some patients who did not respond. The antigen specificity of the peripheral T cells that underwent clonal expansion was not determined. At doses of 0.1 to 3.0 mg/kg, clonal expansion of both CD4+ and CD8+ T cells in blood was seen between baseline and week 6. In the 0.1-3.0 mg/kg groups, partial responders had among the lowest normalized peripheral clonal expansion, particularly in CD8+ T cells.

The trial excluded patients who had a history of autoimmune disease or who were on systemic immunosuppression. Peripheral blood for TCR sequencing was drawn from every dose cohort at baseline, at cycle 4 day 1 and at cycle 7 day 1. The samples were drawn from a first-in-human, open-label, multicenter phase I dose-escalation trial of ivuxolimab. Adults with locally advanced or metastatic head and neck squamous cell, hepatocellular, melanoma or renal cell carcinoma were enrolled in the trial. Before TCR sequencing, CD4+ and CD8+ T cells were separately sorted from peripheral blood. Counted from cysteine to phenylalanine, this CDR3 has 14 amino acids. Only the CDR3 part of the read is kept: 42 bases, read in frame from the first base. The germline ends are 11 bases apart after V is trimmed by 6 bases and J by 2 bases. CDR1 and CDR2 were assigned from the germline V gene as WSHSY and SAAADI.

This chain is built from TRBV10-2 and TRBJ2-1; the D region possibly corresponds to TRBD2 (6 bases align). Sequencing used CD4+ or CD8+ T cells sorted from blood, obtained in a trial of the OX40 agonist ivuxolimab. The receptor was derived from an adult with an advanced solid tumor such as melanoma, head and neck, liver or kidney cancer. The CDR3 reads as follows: CASRGRDTYNEQFF. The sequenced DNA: TGCGCCAGCAGGGGGCGGGATACCTACAATGAGCAGTTCTTC.